Below are 9 T cell receptor beta chains sequenced from a single sample in a study of blood T cell repertoires in COVID-19. TCRdb's copy holds only in-frame clones and misses some; the assay was immunoSEQ multiplex PCR. This repertoire shows some 120,000 clones, roughly 80% found once; its top ten account for roughly 2.4%. The source material was peripheral blood. The origin of the receptors is a man younger than 45 with acute or convalescent COVID-19.

This clone was detected a few times. The chain employs TRBV12-3 or TRBV12-4 and TRBJ1-2, with 10 bases fitting TRBD1. V lost 6 bases to trimming and J lost 8 bases; unmatched junction nucleotides: 6. The CDR3 consists of 13 residues. The CDR3 here is CASRETGGDGYTF. The CDR3 bases are TGTGCCAGCAGGGAGACAGGGGGCGACGGCTACACCTTC.

The chain is built from TRBV14 and TRBJ1-2, with 9 bases matching TRBD1. Germline-derived CDR1 and CDR2 are SGHDN and FVKESK. V shed 2 bases, J shed 7 bases, and the junction held 8 bases outside the gene matches. The length of the CDR3 is 15 residues. CDR3: CASSQPGTGPSGYTF. The CDR3 nucleotides read TGTGCCAGCAGCCAACCCGGGACAGGGCCGTCTGGCTACACCTTC.

In this sample, this clone turned up once. The chain has TRBV2 and TRBJ2-7; 7 bases match TRBD1. V lost 2 bases to trimming and J lost 1 base; unmatched junction nucleotides: 5. Germline CDR1 reads SNHLY; CDR2 reads FYNNEI. The CDR3 spans 15 residues. The CDR3 DNA reads as TGTGCCAGCAGTGAATCAGGGGACAGTTCCTACGAGCAGTACGTC. Encoded protein: CASSESGDSSYEQYV.

The CDR3, as DNA: TGTGCCAGCAGCCCAGGATGGAACACTGAAGCTTTCTTT. It translates to CASSPGWNTEAFF. The chain is built from TRBV3-1 (or the pseudogene TRBV3-2) and TRBJ1-1; no clear D. In germline, CDR1 is LGHDT, CDR2 YNNKEL (reference sequence). Trimming cost V 4 bases and J 1 base, with 7 bases left between them. The CDR3 covers 13 residues.

The chain couples TRBV6-5 to TRBJ2-3; tentatively, D is TRBD2 (6 bases). CDR3 length: 15 residues. In germline, CDR1 is MNHEY, CDR2 SVGAGI. The V end was cut by 6 bases, the J end by 1 base, with 14 bases between. The CDR3 region has the DNA TGTGCCAGCAGACGGGACTCACGACGCACAGATACGCAGTATTTT. Protein: CASRRDSRRTDTQYF.

The J gene is TRBJ2-7, the V gene TRBV27; weak D call: TRBD1 (6 bases). The CDR3 totals 15 residues. V lost 6 bases to trimming and J lost 4 bases, with 19 bases between them. In germline, CDR1 is MNHEY, CDR2 SMNVEV (reference sequence). The CDR3 nucleotides read TGTGCCAGCAGCGCGCTACAGGGTCTTCGGTACGAGCAGTACTTC. Translated, it gives CASSALQGLRYEQYF.

The chain combines TRBV5-4 with TRBJ2-7, with unresolved D. The CDR3 has 15 amino acids. Trimming stripped 2 bases from V and 0 bases from J, with 12 bases between. Germline CDR1 reads SGHNT; CDR2 reads YYREEE (reference sequence). DNA for the CDR3: TGTGCCAGCAGCTTATCGGGTCCTGACTCCTACGAGCAGTACGTC. Its translation: CASSLSGPDSYEQYV.

The chain combines TRBV7-2 with TRBJ2-2; TRBD2 matches 10 bases. The J segment lost 4 bases and the V segment lost 5 bases, leaving 7 bases of the junction unmatched. Germline V gene lookup returns CDR1 SGHTA and CDR2 FQGNSA. CDR3 length: 16 amino acids. CDR3 bases: TGTGCCAGCAGCATTCTAGCGGGAGTTAGCACCGGGGAGCTGTTTTTT. This translates into CASSILAGVSTGELFF.

V usage is TRBV5-5 and J usage is TRBJ2-4; TRBD1 matches 7 bases. CDR3 size: 14 residues. Germline CDR1 is SGHKS and CDR2 is YYEKEE (reference sequence). The ends lost 4 bases at V and 3 bases at J; junction bases unmatched: 4. CDR3 amino acids: CASSHRDSKNIQYF. CDR3 coding DNA: TGTGCCAGCAGCCACCGGGACAGCAAAAACATTCAGTACTTC. Based on the CDR3 plus reference TRBV5-5 and TRBJ2-4, the full variable domain is DAGVTQSPTHLIKTRGQQVTLRCSPISGHKSVSWYQQVLGQGPQFIFQYYEKEERGRGNFPDRFSARQFPNYSSELNVNALLLGDSALYLCASSHRDSKNIQYFGAGTRLSVL.